This is a list of T cell receptor beta chains from one sample in a study of PD-L1 blockade in urothelial cancer. Here immunoSEQ multiplex PCR was the method, and the copy in TCRdb shows in-frame clones only, minus some. Among under 70,000 clones listed, around 86% were seen once. The material was PBMCs, obtained around atezolizumab (anti-PD-L1) treatment. The receptors shown here come from a man aged 65 to 79 with urothelial cancer. CDR3s include the opening cysteine and the closing phenylalanine or tryptophan. Each record gives: V gene, J gene, D gene, clone size, CDR3 protein, CDR3 DNA. The D gene is left open where the match is weak. Clone size is not always given. Where it is, it says once, few, many or a class for expanded clones.

v_gene: TRBV4-1; j_gene: TRBJ2-1; d_gene: .; abundance: .; CDR3aa: CASSQDAAPVYEQFF; CDR3nt: TGCGCCAGCAGCCAAGATGCGGCTCCAGTTTATGAGCAGTTCTTC
v_gene: TRBV10-3; j_gene: TRBJ2-6; d_gene: .; abundance: .; CDR3aa: CAISESTGANVLTF; CDR3nt: TGTGCCATCAGTGAGTCTACAGGGGCCAACGTCCTGACTTTC
v_gene: TRBV18; j_gene: TRBJ2-1; d_gene: TRBD1; abundance: .; CDR3aa: CASSPDRGRGNEQFF; CDR3nt: TGTGCCAGCTCACCGGACAGGGGGCGCGGCAATGAGCAGTTCTTC
v_gene: TRBV7-9; j_gene: TRBJ2-2; d_gene: .; abundance: .; CDR3aa: CASSLLSGNTGELFF; CDR3nt: TGTGCCAGCAGCTTACTCTCAGGAAACACCGGGGAGCTGTTTTTT
v_gene: TRBV28; j_gene: TRBJ2-2; d_gene: .; abundance: .; CDR3aa: CASSRQGSGELFF; CDR3nt: TGTGCCAGCAGCCGCCAGGGGTCCGGGGAGCTGTTTTTT
v_gene: TRBV19; j_gene: TRBJ2-7; d_gene: TRBD2; abundance: .; CDR3aa: CASSVERESEQYF; CDR3nt: TGTGCCAGTAGTGTCGAGCGGGAGAGCGAGCAGTACTTC
v_gene: TRBV2; j_gene: TRBJ2-5; d_gene: .; abundance: .; CDR3aa: CASSELQGGKTQYF; CDR3nt: TGTGCCAGCAGTGAATTGCAGGGCGGCAAGACCCAGTACTTC
v_gene: TRBV29-1; j_gene: TRBJ2-1; d_gene: TRBD2; abundance: .; CDR3aa: CSVEVATSGRDEQFF; CDR3nt: TGCAGCGTTGAAGTCGCGACTAGCGGTAGGGATGAGCAGTTCTTC
v_gene: TRBV15; j_gene: TRBJ2-3; d_gene: .; abundance: .; CDR3aa: CATSSVEQIGTDTQYF; CDR3nt: TGTGCCACCAGCAGTGTCGAGCAAATAGGCACAGATACGCAGTATTTT
v_gene: TRBV25-1; j_gene: TRBJ2-1; d_gene: .; abundance: few; CDR3aa: CASSEYKWQGSNYEQFF; CDR3nt: TGTGCCAGCAGTGAATATAAGTGGCAGGGTAGCAATTACGAGCAGTTCTTC
v_gene: TRBV6-6; j_gene: TRBJ2-1; d_gene: TRBD1; abundance: .; CDR3aa: CASSGVGQGREFF; CDR3nt: TGTGCCAGCAGTGGAGTAGGACAGGGGAGGGAGTTCTTC
v_gene: TRBV5-4; j_gene: TRBJ2-7; d_gene: TRBD1; abundance: once; CDR3aa: CASSVGMTGLYEQYF; CDR3nt: TGTGCCAGCAGCGTAGGGATGACAGGGCTCTACGAGCAGTACTTC
v_gene: TRBV7-9; j_gene: TRBJ1-2; d_gene: .; abundance: once; CDR3aa: CASSLAFSGSGYGYTF; CDR3nt: TGTGCCAGCAGCTTAGCCTTCTCCGGCAGCGGGTATGGCTACACCTTC
v_gene: TRBV11-2; j_gene: TRBJ2-5; d_gene: .; abundance: .; CDR3aa: CASSFGGFKGETQYF; CDR3nt: TGTGCCAGCAGCTTCGGGGGATTTAAGGGTGAGACCCAGTACTTC
v_gene: TRBV5-1; j_gene: TRBJ2-1; d_gene: TRBD2; abundance: medium-sized; CDR3aa: CASSFLPSGHNEQFF; CDR3nt: TGCGCCAGCAGCTTCCTCCCTAGCGGTCACAATGAGCAGTTCTTC
v_gene: TRBV4-2; j_gene: TRBJ2-3; d_gene: .; abundance: .; CDR3aa: CASSQDLSDRYAYF; CDR3nt: TGTGCCAGCAGCCAAGATCTGAGCGACAGATACGCGTATTTT
v_gene: TRBV5-4; j_gene: TRBJ2-5; d_gene: .; abundance: .; CDR3aa: CASSLGGGQETQYF; CDR3nt: TGTGCCAGCAGCTTGGGCGGAGGCCAAGAGACCCAGTACTTC
v_gene: TRBV7-8; j_gene: TRBJ2-2; d_gene: TRBD1; abundance: .; CDR3aa: CASRLQGSGELFF; CDR3nt: TGTGCCAGCAGGCTACAGGGGTCCGGGGAGCTGTTTTTT
v_gene: TRBV7-6; j_gene: TRBJ2-1; d_gene: TRBD2; abundance: .; CDR3aa: CASSRRDGGSSYNEQFF; CDR3nt: TGTGCCAGCAGCCGCAGGGACGGCGGGAGCTCCTACAATGAGCAGTTCTTC
v_gene: TRBV2; j_gene: TRBJ1-4; d_gene: TRBD1; abundance: .; CDR3aa: CASSRTGARDEKLFF; CDR3nt: TGTGCCAGCAGCAGGACAGGGGCCAGAGATGAAAAACTGTTTTTT
v_gene: TRBV5-1; j_gene: TRBJ1-4; d_gene: TRBD1; abundance: .; CDR3aa: CASSGRTGGGEKLFF; CDR3nt: TGCGCCAGCAGCGGACGGACAGGGGGCGGTGAAAAACTGTTTTTT
v_gene: TRBV28; j_gene: TRBJ2-1; d_gene: TRBD2; abundance: .; CDR3aa: CASRTLAGGPREQFF; CDR3nt: TGTGCCAGCAGGACCCTAGCGGGAGGCCCAAGGGAGCAGTTCTTC
v_gene: TRBV10-3; j_gene: TRBJ2-6; d_gene: .; abundance: .; CDR3aa: CAISEPRGANVLTF; CDR3nt: TGTGCCATCAGTGAGCCTCGTGGGGCCAACGTCCTGACTTTC
v_gene: TRBV2; j_gene: TRBJ2-2; d_gene: TRBD2; abundance: .; CDR3aa: CASSPSGSTNTGELFF; CDR3nt: TGTGCCAGCAGCCCTAGCGGGAGTACGAACACCGGGGAGCTGTTTTTT
v_gene: TRBV25-1; j_gene: TRBJ2-7; d_gene: TRBD1; abundance: .; CDR3aa: CASEYRGGEQYF; CDR3nt: TGTGCCAGCGAATACAGGGGCGGCGAGCAGTACTTC
v_gene: TRBV7-9; j_gene: TRBJ2-3; d_gene: TRBD2; abundance: .; CDR3aa: CASSSSSGGADTQYF; CDR3nt: TGTGCCAGCAGCTCCTCTAGCGGGGGTGCAGATACGCAGTATTTT